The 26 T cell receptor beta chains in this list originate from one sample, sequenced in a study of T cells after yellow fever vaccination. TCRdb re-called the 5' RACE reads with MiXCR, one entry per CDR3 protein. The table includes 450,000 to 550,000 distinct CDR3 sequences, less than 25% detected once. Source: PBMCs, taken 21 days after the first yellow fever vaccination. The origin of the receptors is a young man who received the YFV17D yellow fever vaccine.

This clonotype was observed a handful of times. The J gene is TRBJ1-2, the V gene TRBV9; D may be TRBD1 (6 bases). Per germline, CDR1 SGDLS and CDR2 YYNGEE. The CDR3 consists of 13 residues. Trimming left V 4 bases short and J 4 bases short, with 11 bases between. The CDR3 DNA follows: TGTGCCAGCAGCACAACGACAGGCTATGGCTACACCTTC. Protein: CASSTTTGYGYTF.

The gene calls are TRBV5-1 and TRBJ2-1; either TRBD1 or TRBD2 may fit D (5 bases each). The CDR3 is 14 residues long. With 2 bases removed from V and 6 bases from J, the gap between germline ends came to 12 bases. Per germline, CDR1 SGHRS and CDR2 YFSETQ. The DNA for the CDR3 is TGCGCCAGCAGCTTTGTCGGGGCCAGCAATGAGCAGTTCTTC. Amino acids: CASSFVGASNEQFF.

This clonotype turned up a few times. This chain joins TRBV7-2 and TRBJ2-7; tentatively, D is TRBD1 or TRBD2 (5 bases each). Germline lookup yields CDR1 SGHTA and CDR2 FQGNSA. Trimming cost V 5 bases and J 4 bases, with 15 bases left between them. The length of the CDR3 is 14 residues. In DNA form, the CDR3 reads TGTGCCAGCAGCCACGGGACGACTATGTACGAGCAGTACTTC. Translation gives CASSHGTTMYEQYF.

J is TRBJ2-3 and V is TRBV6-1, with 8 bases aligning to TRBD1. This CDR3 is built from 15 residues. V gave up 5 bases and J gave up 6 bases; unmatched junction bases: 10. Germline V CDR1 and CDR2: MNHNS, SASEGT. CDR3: CASSPRQGRRDTQYF. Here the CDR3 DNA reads TGTGCCAGCAGTCCCCGACAGGGGAGGAGGGATACGCAGTATTTT.

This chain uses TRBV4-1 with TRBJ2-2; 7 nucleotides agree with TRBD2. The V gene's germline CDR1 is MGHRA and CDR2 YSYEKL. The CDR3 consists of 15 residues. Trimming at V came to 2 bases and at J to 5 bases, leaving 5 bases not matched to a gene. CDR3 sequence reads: CASSQRAGVTGELFF. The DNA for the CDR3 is TGCGCCAGCAGCCAACGTGCGGGGGTAACCGGGGAGCTGTTTTTT.

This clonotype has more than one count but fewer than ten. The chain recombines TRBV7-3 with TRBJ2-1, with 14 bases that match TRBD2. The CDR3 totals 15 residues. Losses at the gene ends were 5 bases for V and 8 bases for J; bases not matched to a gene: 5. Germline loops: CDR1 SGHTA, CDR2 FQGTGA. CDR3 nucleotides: TGTGCCAGCAGCCCCCCGGGACTAGCGGGGGATGAGCAGTTCTTC. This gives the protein CASSPPGLAGDEQFF.

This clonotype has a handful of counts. The CDR3 here is CASILSVGDQPQHF. DNA for the CDR3: TGTGCCAGCATTCTTTCCGTGGGGGATCAGCCCCAGCATTTT. This chain connects TRBV28 to TRBJ1-5, with a tentative D call TRBD1 (5 bases). Trimming cost V 7 bases and J 5 bases, with 15 bases left between them. The CDR3 consists of 14 residues. Germline V gene data show CDR1 as MDHEN and CDR2 as SYDVKM.

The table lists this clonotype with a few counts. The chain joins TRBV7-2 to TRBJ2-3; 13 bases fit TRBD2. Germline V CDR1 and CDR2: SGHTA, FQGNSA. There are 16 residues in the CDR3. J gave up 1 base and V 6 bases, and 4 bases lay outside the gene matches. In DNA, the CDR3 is TGTGCCAGCAGGACTAGCGGGGGGCCGGGCACAGATACGCAGTATTTT. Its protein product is CASRTSGGPGTDTQYF.

CDR3 sequence (DNA): TGTGCCAGCACCGTGGCCAGCGGGGTCATGTACGAGCAGTACTTC. Translated, it gives CASTVASGVMYEQYF. The J gene is TRBJ2-7, the V gene TRBV7-2, with 7 positions matching TRBD2. The V gene's germline CDR1 is SGHTA and CDR2 FQGNSA. This CDR3 spans 15 amino acids. Trimming took 7 bases from V and 4 from J; bases not matched to a gene: 13. The full variable domain, rest sourced from reference TRBV7-2 and TRBJ2-7, is GAGVSQSPSNKVTEKGKDVELRCDPISGHTALYWYRQSLGQGLEFLIYFQGNSAPDKSGLPSDRFSAERTGGSVSTLTIQRTQQEDSAVYLCASTVASGVMYEQYFGPGTRLTVT.

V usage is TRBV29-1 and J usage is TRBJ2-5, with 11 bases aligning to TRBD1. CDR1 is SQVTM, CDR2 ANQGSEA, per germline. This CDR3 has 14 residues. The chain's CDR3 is CSADRGHHQETQYF. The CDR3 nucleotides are TGCAGTGCGGACAGGGGGCACCACCAAGAGACCCAGTACTTC.

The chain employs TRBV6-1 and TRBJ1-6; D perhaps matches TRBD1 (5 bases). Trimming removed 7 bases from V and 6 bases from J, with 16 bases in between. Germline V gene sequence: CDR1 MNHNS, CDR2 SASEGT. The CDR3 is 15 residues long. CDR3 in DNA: TGTGCCAGCACCCCCGGAACGGGGCTTAATTCACCCCTCCACTTT. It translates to CASTPGTGLNSPLHF.

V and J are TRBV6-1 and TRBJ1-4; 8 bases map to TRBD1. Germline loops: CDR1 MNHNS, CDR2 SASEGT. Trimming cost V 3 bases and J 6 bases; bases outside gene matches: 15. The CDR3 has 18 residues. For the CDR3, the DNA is TGTGCCAGCAGTGACAGAGAGTACCGGGACAGGAGCCATGAAAAACTGTTTTTT. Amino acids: CASSDREYRDRSHEKLFF.

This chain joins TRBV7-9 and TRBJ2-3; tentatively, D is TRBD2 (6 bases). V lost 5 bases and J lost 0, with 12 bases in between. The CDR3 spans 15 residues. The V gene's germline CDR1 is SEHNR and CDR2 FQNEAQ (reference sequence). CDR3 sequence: CASSPLAHSTDTQYF. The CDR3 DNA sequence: TGTGCCAGCAGCCCACTAGCTCATAGCACAGATACGCAGTATTTT.

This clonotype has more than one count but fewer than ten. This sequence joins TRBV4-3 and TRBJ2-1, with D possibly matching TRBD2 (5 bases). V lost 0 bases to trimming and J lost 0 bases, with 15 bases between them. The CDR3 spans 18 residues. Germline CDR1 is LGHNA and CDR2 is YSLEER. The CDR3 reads CASSQEEVLGSSYNEQFF. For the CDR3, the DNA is TGCGCCAGCAGCCAAGAAGAGGTGTTGGGGAGCTCCTACAATGAGCAGTTCTTC.

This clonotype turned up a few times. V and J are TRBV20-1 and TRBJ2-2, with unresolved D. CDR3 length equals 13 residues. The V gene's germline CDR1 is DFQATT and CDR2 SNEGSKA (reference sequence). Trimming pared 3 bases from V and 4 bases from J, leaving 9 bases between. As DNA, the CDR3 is TGCAGTGCTAGGGCGACGGCCACCGGGGAGCTGTTTTTT. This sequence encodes CSARATATGELFF.

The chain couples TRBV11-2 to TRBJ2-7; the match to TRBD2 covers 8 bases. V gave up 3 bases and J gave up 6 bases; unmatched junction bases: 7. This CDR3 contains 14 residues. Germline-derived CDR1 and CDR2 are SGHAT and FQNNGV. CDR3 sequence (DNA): TGTGCCAGCAGCTTGCGGGGGGCGCGAGGCGAGCAGTACGTC. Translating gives CASSLRGARGEQYV.

The CDR3 spells CASSLTPGGKEQFF. The CDR3 DNA is TGTGCCAGCAGCTTAACGCCCGGGGGGAAAGAGCAGTTCTTC. This chain uses TRBV7-2 with TRBJ2-1; 7 bases line up with TRBD2. The germline gives CDR1 SGHTA, CDR2 FQGNSA. The CDR3 has 14 residues. J lost 10 bases, V lost 2 bases, and 8 bases had no gene match.

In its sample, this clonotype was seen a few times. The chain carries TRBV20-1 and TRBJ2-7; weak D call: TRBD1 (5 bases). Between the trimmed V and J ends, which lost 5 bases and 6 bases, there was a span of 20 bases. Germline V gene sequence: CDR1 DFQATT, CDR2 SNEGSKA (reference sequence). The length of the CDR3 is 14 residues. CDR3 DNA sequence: TGCAGTGCTTGCGGCGGTCGGACAACCTGCGAGCAGTACTTC. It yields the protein CSACGGRTTCEQYF.

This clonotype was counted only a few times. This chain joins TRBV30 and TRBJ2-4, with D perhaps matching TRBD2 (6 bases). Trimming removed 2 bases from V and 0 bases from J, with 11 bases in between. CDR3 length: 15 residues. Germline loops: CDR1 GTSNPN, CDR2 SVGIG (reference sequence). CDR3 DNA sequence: TGTGCCTGGAGTACCGGGAGACTAGCCAAAAACATTCAGTACTTC. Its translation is CAWSTGRLAKNIQYF.

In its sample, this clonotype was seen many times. CDR3: CASSSWTSGEETQYF. For the CDR3, the DNA is TGTGCCAGCAGCTCCTGGACTAGCGGAGAAGAGACCCAGTACTTC. V and J are TRBV7-9 and TRBJ2-5, with 10 bases aligning to TRBD2. The junction had 5 bases not matched to a gene; V was cut back by 4 bases and J by 3 bases. Germline loops: CDR1 SEHNR, CDR2 FQNEAQ (reference sequence). The CDR3 is 15 amino acids.

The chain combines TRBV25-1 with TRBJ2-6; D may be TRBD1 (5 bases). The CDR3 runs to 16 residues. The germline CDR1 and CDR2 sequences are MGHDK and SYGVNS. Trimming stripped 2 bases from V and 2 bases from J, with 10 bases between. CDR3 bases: TGTGCCAGCAGTGAACAGGGCCGGCCTGGGGCCAACGTCCTGACTTTC. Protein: CASSEQGRPGANVLTF.

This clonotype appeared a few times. Written as DNA, the CDR3 is TGTGCCAGCAGCTTAGCGGGAGCGACCCAGTACTTC. Amino acid sequence: CASSLAGATQYF. The chain uses TRBV11-2 and TRBJ2-5; possibly TRBD2 for D (6 bases). The V gene's germline CDR1 is SGHAT and CDR2 FQNNGV. Trimming took off 1 base at V and 7 bases at J, with 7 bases between the two ends. CDR3 length: 12 residues.

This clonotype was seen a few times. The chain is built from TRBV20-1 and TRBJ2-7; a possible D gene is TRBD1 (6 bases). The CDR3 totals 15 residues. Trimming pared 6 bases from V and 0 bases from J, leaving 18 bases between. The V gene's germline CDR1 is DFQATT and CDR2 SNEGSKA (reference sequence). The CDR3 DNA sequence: TGCAGTGCCAGCCCCCAGGGGCTGAGCTCCTACGAGCAGTACTTC. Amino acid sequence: CSASPQGLSSYEQYF.

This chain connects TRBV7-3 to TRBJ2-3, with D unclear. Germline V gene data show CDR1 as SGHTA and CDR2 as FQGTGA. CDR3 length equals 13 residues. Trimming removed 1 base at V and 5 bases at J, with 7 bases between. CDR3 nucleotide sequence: TGTGCCAGCAGCTTAAACCTCAGAGATACGCAGTATTTT. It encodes CASSLNLRDTQYF.

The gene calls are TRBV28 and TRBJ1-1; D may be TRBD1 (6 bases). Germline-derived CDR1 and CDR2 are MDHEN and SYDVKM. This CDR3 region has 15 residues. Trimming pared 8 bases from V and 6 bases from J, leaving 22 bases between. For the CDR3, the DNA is TGTGCCAGCTCAGCAGGGGCCATAAGGTCCCCTGAAGCTTTCTTT. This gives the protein CASSAGAIRSPEAFF.

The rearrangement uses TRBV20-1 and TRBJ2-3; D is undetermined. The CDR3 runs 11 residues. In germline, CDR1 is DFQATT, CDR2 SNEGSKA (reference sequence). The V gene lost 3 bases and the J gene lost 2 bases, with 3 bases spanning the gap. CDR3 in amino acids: CSASPTDTQYF. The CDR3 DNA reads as TGCAGTGCTAGTCCCACAGATACGCAGTATTTT.